One sample yielded the 26 T cell receptor beta chains listed below, sequenced in a study of blood T cell repertoires in COVID-19. Libraries were prepared by immunoSEQ multiplex PCR; TCRdb keeps only in-frame clonotypes and omits some of them. The repertoire has under 200,000 clones, approximately 85% of them found once; the top ten carry 8% to 9%. The sequencing sample was made of peripheral blood. All receptors derive from a woman in her sixties or seventies with COVID-19, enrolled during active disease.

This clone was counted once. The CDR3 reads CASSGTSQVSPAFF. For the CDR3, the DNA is TGTGCCAGCAGTGGAACAAGCCAGGTATCCCCAGCTTTCTTT. This chain connects TRBV25-1 to TRBJ1-1; no clear D. This CDR3 is built from 14 residues. The V end was cut by 4 bases, the J end by 10 bases, with 19 bases between. In germline, CDR1 is MGHDK, CDR2 SYGVNS.

The V and J genes are TRBV19 and TRBJ2-5; TRBD1 matches at 9 bases. The CDR3 runs to 15 residues. The trim removed 1 base at V and 6 bases at J, leaving 6 bases unmatched. Per germline, CDR1 LNHDA and CDR2 SQIVND (reference sequence). DNA for the CDR3: TGTGCCAGTAGTATAGGGACAGGGGATCTAAAGACCCAGTACTTC. Protein: CASSIGTGDLKTQYF.

This chain links TRBV18 with TRBJ1-4; 9 positions match TRBD1. Germline V lookup: CDR1 KGHSH, CDR2 LQKENI. J gave up 3 bases and V 0 bases, and 8 bases lay outside the gene matches. There are 18 residues in the CDR3. The CDR3 bases are TGTGCCAGCTCACCACCGGGACAGGGTGTCGTACCTAATGAAAAACTGTTTTTT. This gives the protein CASSPPGQGVVPNEKLFF.

This rearrangement joins TRBV6-4 to TRBJ1-2, with 7 bases lining up with TRBD1. Looked up from germline, CDR1 is MRHNA and CDR2 is SNTAGT. V was pared by 0 bases and J by 3 bases, with 4 bases of the junction left unmatched. CDR3 length: 15 amino acids. The CDR3: CASSDSPGQDYGYTF. The CDR3 DNA reads TGTGCCAGCAGTGACTCTCCCGGACAGGACTATGGCTACACCTTC.

This chain connects TRBV6-5 to TRBJ2-7; D possibly corresponds to TRBD1 (6 bases). The germline gives CDR1 MNHEY, CDR2 SVGAGI. V was shortened by 6 bases and J by 3 bases, with 18 bases between the two germline ends. This CDR3 region has 15 residues. The CDR3 loop is CASRPSYSGVYEQYV. CDR3 bases: TGTGCCAGCAGACCGAGTTATTCAGGGGTCTACGAGCAGTACGTC.

This clone was observed a handful of times. The rearrangement uses TRBV3-1 (or the pseudogene TRBV3-2) and TRBJ2-2, with 12 bases fitting TRBD1. The CDR3 consists of 20 residues. Germline V gives CDR1 LGHDT, CDR2 YNNKEL (reference sequence). V lost 1 base, J lost 1 base, and 10 bases stayed unmatched. For the CDR3, the DNA is TGTGCCAGCAGCCAAGCCCTGGGTCGGGACAGGGGGCGGAACACCGGGGAGCTGTTTTTT. Its protein is CASSQALGRDRGRNTGELFF.

The V gene is TRBV3-1 (or the pseudogene TRBV3-2), the J gene TRBJ1-5, with D unclear. The CDR3 consists of 14 residues. V was trimmed by 0 bases and J by 9 bases, leaving 12 bases between them. CDR1 and CDR2 (germline): LGHDT, YNNKEL (reference sequence). This CDR3 reads CASSQDPSGLPQHF. The CDR3 DNA reads as TGTGCCAGCAGCCAAGATCCGTCGGGGTTGCCCCAGCATTTT.

This chain connects TRBV29-1 to TRBJ1-2, with D possibly being TRBD1 (6 bases). CDR1 and CDR2 (germline): SQVTM, ANQGSEA. Trimming took 3 bases from V and 1 from J, leaving 9 bases between them. CDR3 length equals 13 residues. Here the CDR3 DNA reads TGCAGCGTTGAGGACAGCGGTAACTATGGCTACACCTTC. Its protein is CSVEDSGNYGYTF.

The chain has TRBV7-9 and TRBJ2-7; D may be TRBD2 (5 bases). Trimming shortened V by 1 base and J by 4 bases, and 11 bases separated the two germline ends. There are 14 residues in the CDR3. Per the germline V gene, CDR1 is SEHNR and CDR2 is FQNEAQ (reference sequence). CDR3 coding DNA: TGTGCCAGCAGCTTAGACGGAGGCGGGTACGAGCAGTACGTC. The encoded protein is CASSLDGGGYEQYV.

The V and J genes are TRBV5-4 and TRBJ2-2; unclear D gene. The germline V gene has CDR1 SGHNT and CDR2 YYREEE (reference sequence). CDR3 size: 14 residues. Trimming removed 1 base from V and 6 bases from J, with 10 bases in between. The CDR3 DNA reads TGTGCCAGCAGCTTGCCGGGTTCGGCCGGGGAGCTGTTTTTT. Translation gives CASSLPGSAGELFF.

This clone was seen only once. The V call is TRBV5-1, the J call TRBJ2-1, with D perhaps matching TRBD1 (6 bases). The V and J ends lost 6 bases and 7 bases respectively, with 11 bases between them. The CDR3 loop spans 12 amino acids. Germline V CDR1 and CDR2: SGHRS, YFSETQ. The CDR3 reads CASTSQGNEQFF. In DNA, the CDR3 is TGCGCCAGCACCTCACAGGGAAATGAGCAGTTCTTC.

This sequence joins TRBV6-5 and TRBJ1-3; 8 bases map to TRBD1. From germline, CDR1 is MNHEY and CDR2 SVGAGI. With 2 bases clipped from V and 2 bases from J, the junction kept 2 bases outside the gene matches. The CDR3 length is 15 residues. CDR3 sequence reads: CASSYDRGAGNTIYF. For the CDR3, the DNA is TGTGCCAGCAGTTACGACAGGGGTGCTGGAAACACCATATATTTT.

This sequence joins TRBV19 and TRBJ1-1; 9 bases align to TRBD1. This CDR3 has 14 amino acids. Germline lookup yields CDR1 LNHDA and CDR2 SQIVND (reference sequence). The trim removed 4 bases at V and 3 bases at J, leaving 3 bases unmatched. CDR3 protein: CASSTGTGYTEAFF. The CDR3 bases are TGTGCCAGTAGTACCGGGACAGGGTACACTGAAGCTTTCTTT.

V is TRBV3-1 (or the pseudogene TRBV3-2) and J is TRBJ2-2; D is perhaps TRBD1 (6 bases). The V and J ends lost 5 bases and 5 bases respectively, with 9 bases between them. Germline values: CDR1 LGHDT, CDR2 YNNKEL (reference sequence). The CDR3 contains 13 residues. DNA for the CDR3: TGTGCCAGCAGCGCCACAGGGACCGGGGAGCTGTTTTTT. Protein sequence: CASSATGTGELFF.

The chain uses TRBV30 and TRBJ1-1; D call uncertain. Germline V CDR1 and CDR2: GTSNPN, SVGIG (reference sequence). The CDR3 is 11 residues long. Trimming pared 6 bases from V and 0 bases from J, leaving 5 bases between. The DNA of the CDR3 is TGTGCCTGTGGGCTGAACACTGAAGCTTTCTTT. This encodes CACGLNTEAFF.

The chain combines TRBV5-4 with TRBJ2-2; the match to TRBD1 covers 7 bases. CDR3 length equals 14 residues. CDR1 and CDR2 from the germline V gene are SGHNT and YYREEE (reference sequence). The J segment lost 6 bases and the V segment lost 0 bases, leaving 2 bases of the junction unmatched. The CDR3 reads CASSLAQGAGELFF. CDR3 DNA: TGTGCCAGCAGCTTGGCCCAGGGGGCCGGGGAGCTGTTTTTT.

The V gene is TRBV24-1, the J gene TRBJ2-1; TRBD2 agrees at 8 bases. This CDR3 comprises 16 residues. V shed 0 bases and J 4 bases; nucleotides not matched to a gene: 4. Germline V gene sequence: CDR1 KGHDR, CDR2 SFDVKD. This CDR3 is CATSDLGGGRYNEQFF. The DNA for the CDR3 is TGTGCCACCAGTGATTTGGGCGGGGGGCGATACAATGAGCAGTTCTTC.

The chain joins TRBV2 to TRBJ1-1; TRBD1 might be the D (6 bases). The CDR3 has 15 amino acids. Germline V gives CDR1 SNHLY, CDR2 FYNNEI. V lost 5 bases, J lost 0 bases, and 13 bases lay in between. CDR3 sequence (DNA): TGTGCCAGCAGTCCCAGGACAGCTTTGAACACTGAAGCTTTCTTT. Residues: CASSPRTALNTEAFF.

This chain connects TRBV7-9 to TRBJ1-1; no reliable D call. Germline lookup yields CDR1 SEHNR and CDR2 FQNEAQ (reference sequence). Between the trimmed V and J ends, which lost 2 bases and 2 bases, there was a span of 9 bases. The CDR3 spans 14 residues. This CDR3 reads CASSLILGNTEAFF. The CDR3 DNA is TGTGCCAGCAGCTTAATACTCGGTAACACTGAAGCTTTCTTT. Combining the CDR3 with reference TRBV7-9 and TRBJ1-1 gives the whole variable domain DTGVSQNPRHKITKRGQNVTFRCDPISEHNRLYWYRQTLGQGPEFLTYFQNEAQLEKSRLLSDRFSAERPKGSFSTLEIQRTEQGDSAMYLCASSLILGNTEAFFGQGTRLTVV.

This chain connects TRBV7-6 to TRBJ2-1; 7 bases agree with TRBD2. Looked up from germline, CDR1 is SGHVS and CDR2 is FNYEAQ. The CDR3 consists of 16 residues. Unmatched junction bases numbered 7, after V lost 5 bases and J lost 0 bases. The CDR3 is CASSRAAGPSYNEQFF. The CDR3 coding sequence is TGTGCCAGCAGCCGGGCAGCGGGGCCCTCCTACAATGAGCAGTTCTTC.

This chain joins TRBV12-5 and TRBJ1-5; maybe TRBD1 (6 bases). Germline V gene lookup returns CDR1 LGHNT and CDR2 FRNRAP. The CDR3 length is 17 residues. V lost 0 bases and J lost 4, with 16 bases in between. The CDR3 loop reads CASGLVHSGAGNQPQHF. In DNA, the CDR3 is TGTGCTAGTGGTTTGGTACATTCAGGGGCTGGGAATCAGCCCCAGCATTTT.

This sequence joins TRBV3-1 (or the pseudogene TRBV3-2) and TRBJ1-1, with a possible D match to TRBD1 (6 bases). Germline assignment: CDR1 LGHDT and CDR2 YNNKEL (reference sequence). This CDR3 comprises 15 residues. Deletions cut 2 bases from V and 1 base from J, with 11 bases between. The CDR3 region has the DNA TGTGCCAGCAGCCAAAACAGGGCCCCGAACACTGAAGCTTTCTTT. Its translation is CASSQNRAPNTEAFF.

This clone was detected a few times. The rearrangement uses TRBV12-5 and TRBJ2-4; tentative D call: TRBD1 (5 bases). The CDR3 spans 15 residues. Trimming left V 6 bases short and J 8 bases short, with 20 bases between. Germline values: CDR1 LGHNT, CDR2 FRNRAP. The CDR3 region is CASGRRVGPLDIQYF. The CDR3 DNA follows: TGTGCTAGTGGCCGCAGGGTAGGTCCGTTGGACATTCAGTACTTC. The full variable domain, its missing parts supplied by reference TRBV12-5 and TRBJ2-4, is DARVTQTPRHKVTEMGQEVTMRCQPILGHNTVFWYRQTMMQGLELLAYFRNRAPLDDSGMPKDRFSAEMPDATLATLKIQPSEPRDSAVYFCASGRRVGPLDIQYFGAGTRLSVL.

The chain combines TRBV5-6 with TRBJ1-1, with TRBD1 identical over 7 bases. Germline CDR1 reads SGHDT; CDR2 reads YYEEEE. CDR3 length: 13 amino acids. V gave up 4 bases and J gave up 10 bases; unmatched junction bases: 10. CDR3 nucleotides: TGTGCCAGCAGCGTTTGGACAGGCTGGAGAGCTTTCTTT. Protein: CASSVWTGWRAFF.

The chain links TRBV30 to TRBJ1-4; D unresolved. V lost 2 bases to trimming and J lost 5 bases, with 6 bases between them. Germline loops: CDR1 GTSNPN, CDR2 SVGIG (reference sequence). The CDR3 loop spans 12 amino acids. The CDR3 nucleotides are TGTGCCTGGAGTTCCCAAAATGAAAAACTGTTTTTT. Protein: CAWSSQNEKLFF.

The chain uses TRBV11-2 and TRBJ2-1; 12 nucleotides align to TRBD1. Germline assignment: CDR1 SGHAT and CDR2 FQNNGV. This CDR3 has 18 residues. The trim removed 3 bases at V and 6 bases at J, leaving 12 bases unmatched. CDR3 sequence (DNA): TGTGCCAGCAGCTTTCGGGACAGGGGGCTAGCGGCCGTCAATGAGCAGTTCTTC. This translates into CASSFRDRGLAAVNEQFF.